This TCR beta chain appears in the sequencing data of a study of blood T cell repertoires in COVID-19. Profiling relied on immunoSEQ multiplex PCR, and the TCRdb table lists in-frame clones only, not all of them. The data show more than 200,000 clones, with 88% seen just once and about 1.7% held by the top ten. This CDR3 comprises 13 residues. J gave up 5 bases and V 6 bases, and 4 bases lay outside the gene matches. The germline CDR1 and CDR2 sequences are SGHAT and FQDESV (reference sequence). The source material was peripheral blood. The sequence was obtained from a man aged 65-85 years with acute or convalescent COVID-19. The chain joins TRBV11-1 to TRBJ2-7, with 10 nucleotides matching TRBD1. The CDR3 nucleotides are TGTGCCAGCAGGGGGACAGGGGTCAACGAGCAGTACTTC. Translating gives CASRGTGVNEQYF.